This is a list of T cell receptor beta chains from one sample in a study of cytomegalovirus exposure and HLA in healthy donors. Using immunoSEQ multiplex PCR, the repertoire was profiled, and TCRdb retains in-frame clones only, with some absent. The profile shows 190,000 or so clones, around three quarters of them singletons. The specimen sequenced was PBMCs. The receptor set was obtained from a boy between 5 and 17 years old in good health and CMV-seronegative. Each CDR3 is given with its conserved first and last residue. Each record gives: CDR3 length, clone size, V gene, D gene, J gene, CDR3 protein, CDR3 DNA. A D gene is named only where the DNA matches it firmly. Clone size is stated in some rows and not others, as once, few, many or a class when expanded.

len: 14
abundance: .
v_gene: TRBV18
d_gene: .
j_gene: TRBJ2-5
CDR3aa: CASSPSRNQETQYF
CDR3nt: TGTGCCAGCTCACCATCCAGGAATCAAGAGACCCAGTACTTC

len: 14
abundance: .
v_gene: TRBV5-1
d_gene: TRBD1
j_gene: TRBJ1-4
CDR3aa: CASSPTGVNEKLFF
CDR3nt: TGCGCCAGCAGCCCGACAGGGGTGAATGAAAAACTGTTTTTT

len: 13
abundance: .
v_gene: TRBV19
d_gene: .
j_gene: TRBJ1-1
CDR3aa: CASSIDTGFEAFF
CDR3nt: TGTGCCAGTAGTATAGACACAGGGTTTGAAGCTTTCTTT

len: 13
abundance: .
v_gene: TRBV21-1
d_gene: .
j_gene: TRBJ2-7
CDR3aa: CASSWDCVHEQYF
CDR3nt: TGTGCCAGCAGCTGGGACTGTGTGCACGAGCAGTACTTC

len: 13
abundance: once
v_gene: TRBV25-1
d_gene: .
j_gene: TRBJ1-2
CDR3aa: CASSPGKSYGYTF
CDR3nt: TGTGCCAGCAGCCCCGGGAAGAGCTATGGCTACACCTTC

len: 14
abundance: few
v_gene: TRBV7-9
d_gene: .
j_gene: TRBJ2-1
CDR3aa: CASSRGQFYNEQFF
CDR3nt: TGTGCCAGCAGCCGTGGACAGTTTTACAATGAGCAGTTCTTC

len: 14
abundance: .
v_gene: TRBV7-2
d_gene: TRBD2
j_gene: TRBJ2-1
CDR3aa: CASSQTGTSNEQFF
CDR3nt: TGTGCCAGCAGCCAAACCGGGACTAGTAATGAGCAGTTCTTC

len: 15
abundance: few
v_gene: TRBV6-1
d_gene: .
j_gene: TRBJ2-5
CDR3aa: CASSVGQPSGETQYF
CDR3nt: TGTGCCAGCAGTGTCGGACAGCCCTCCGGAGAGACCCAGTACTTC

len: 17
abundance: .
v_gene: TRBV10-3
d_gene: TRBD2
j_gene: TRBJ2-3
CDR3aa: CAISEAKTSGITDTQYF
CDR3nt: TGTGCCATCAGTGAGGCCAAGACTAGCGGGATAACAGATACGCAGTATTTT

len: 15
abundance: .
v_gene: TRBV6-5
d_gene: TRBD1
j_gene: TRBJ1-1
CDR3aa: CASSWTGGKNTEAFF
CDR3nt: TGTGCCAGCAGTTGGACAGGGGGCAAGAACACTGAAGCTTTCTTT

len: 15
abundance: .
v_gene: TRBV9
d_gene: .
j_gene: TRBJ2-3
CDR3aa: CASSATGLSTDTQYF
CDR3nt: TGTGCCAGCAGCGCGACAGGACTTAGCACAGATACGCAGTATTTT

len: 16
abundance: .
v_gene: TRBV7-9
d_gene: .
j_gene: TRBJ1-6
CDR3aa: CSSSLSIGVGNSPLHF
CDR3nt: TGTTCCAGCAGCTTATCAATAGGGGTGGGTAATTCACCCCTCCACTTT

len: 16
abundance: .
v_gene: TRBV30
d_gene: TRBD1
j_gene: TRBJ1-2
CDR3aa: CAWRLLHYSTGLGYTF
CDR3nt: TGTGCCTGGAGGTTACTCCACTATTCGACAGGGCTCGGCTACACCTTC

len: 14
abundance: .
v_gene: TRBV13
d_gene: TRBD1
j_gene: TRBJ1-2
CDR3aa: CASSLRQGLSGYTF
CDR3nt: TGTGCCAGCAGCTTGAGACAGGGGTTATCTGGCTACACCTTC

len: 14
abundance: .
v_gene: TRBV19
d_gene: .
j_gene: TRBJ2-7
CDR3aa: CASSSQGLSHEQYF
CDR3nt: TGTGCCAGTAGTTCTCAGGGGTTGTCCCACGAGCAGTACTTC

len: 14
abundance: .
v_gene: TRBV6-6
d_gene: .
j_gene: TRBJ1-1
CDR3aa: CASSTQGIGTEAFF
CDR3nt: TGTGCCAGCAGTACGCAGGGGATAGGCACTGAAGCTTTCTTT

len: 17
abundance: .
v_gene: TRBV5-6
d_gene: TRBD1
j_gene: TRBJ1-2
CDR3aa: CASSSLGGQLPNYGYTF
CDR3nt: TGTGCCAGCAGCTCCCTGGGGGGACAGCTACCTAACTATGGCTACACCTTC

len: 16
abundance: .
v_gene: TRBV13
d_gene: .
j_gene: TRBJ2-1
CDR3aa: CASSLGHKDTFNEQFF
CDR3nt: TGTGCCAGCAGCTTAGGCCACAAAGACACTTTCAATGAGCAGTTCTTC

len: 16
abundance: .
v_gene: TRBV27
d_gene: TRBD1
j_gene: TRBJ1-2
CDR3aa: CASSARGDRGGGGYTF
CDR3nt: TGTGCCAGCAGTGCTAGGGGGGACAGGGGAGGGGGTGGCTACACCTTC

len: 14
abundance: .
v_gene: TRBV4-1
d_gene: .
j_gene: TRBJ2-7
CDR3aa: CASSQVQGSYEQYF
CDR3nt: TGCGCCAGCAGCCAAGTGCAGGGATCCTACGAGCAGTACTTC

len: 19
abundance: .
v_gene: TRBV7-4
d_gene: TRBD1
j_gene: TRBJ1-5
CDR3aa: CASSPPLGGDRASNQPQHF
CDR3nt: TGTGCCAGCAGCCCCCCTCTTGGTGGGGACAGGGCTAGCAATCAGCCCCAGCATTTT

len: 12
abundance: once
v_gene: TRBV9
d_gene: TRBD2
j_gene: TRBJ2-5
CDR3aa: CASSGPREGRNF
CDR3nt: TGTGCCAGCAGCGGCCCCCGGGAGGGCCGAAACTTC

len: 16
abundance: .
v_gene: TRBV5-1
d_gene: TRBD2
j_gene: TRBJ2-5
CDR3aa: CASSKGLAGSQETQYF
CDR3nt: TGCGCCAGCAGCAAGGGACTAGCGGGATCGCAAGAGACCCAGTACTTC

len: 14
abundance: .
v_gene: TRBV7-2
d_gene: .
j_gene: TRBJ2-5
CDR3aa: CASSLVVAGETQYF
CDR3nt: TGTGCCAGCAGCTTAGTAGTGGCGGGAGAGACCCAGTACTTC

len: 15
abundance: .
v_gene: TRBV6-1
d_gene: TRBD2
j_gene: TRBJ2-3
CDR3aa: CASSGTSGTTDTQYF
CDR3nt: TGTGCCAGTTCCGGGACTAGCGGGACAACAGATACGCAGTATTTT

len: 17
abundance: .
v_gene: TRBV11-2
d_gene: TRBD1
j_gene: TRBJ2-2
CDR3aa: CASSSNPDRFYTGELFF
CDR3nt: TGTGCCAGCAGCAGTAACCCGGACAGGTTCTACACCGGGGAGCTGTTTTTT

len: 13
abundance: once
v_gene: TRBV5-6
d_gene: .
j_gene: TRBJ1-2
CDR3aa: CASSFRTSTRYTF
CDR3nt: TGTGCCAGCAGCTTCAGGACATCCACTCGCTACACCTTC

len: 13
abundance: .
v_gene: TRBV7-6
d_gene: TRBD2
j_gene: TRBJ2-7
CDR3aa: CASSAGLAYEQYF
CDR3nt: TGTGCCAGCAGCGCGGGACTAGCGTACGAGCAGTACTTC

len: 12
abundance: .
v_gene: TRBV11-2
d_gene: .
j_gene: TRBJ2-1
CDR3aa: CASSFQRVKQFF
CDR3nt: TGTGCCAGCAGCTTCCAACGGGTAAAGCAGTTCTTC

len: 15
abundance: .
v_gene: TRBV7-2
d_gene: .
j_gene: TRBJ1-3
CDR3aa: CASSLNPGAGNTIYF
CDR3nt: TGTGCCAGCAGCTTAAATCCAGGGGCTGGAAACACCATATATTTT

len: 14
abundance: .
v_gene: TRBV6-5
d_gene: .
j_gene: TRBJ2-5
CDR3aa: CASSFSGLGETQYF
CDR3nt: TGTGCCAGCAGTTTTTCAGGGCTGGGGGAGACCCAGTACTTC

len: 14
abundance: .
v_gene: TRBV5-4
d_gene: .
j_gene: TRBJ2-7
CDR3aa: CASSRAPGAYEQYF
CDR3nt: TGTGCCAGCAGCAGGGCCCCAGGGGCGTACGAGCAGTACTTC

len: 13
abundance: few
v_gene: TRBV9
d_gene: .
j_gene: TRBJ2-5
CDR3aa: CASSVSQGETQYF
CDR3nt: TGTGCCAGCAGCGTATCCCAGGGAGAGACCCAGTACTTC

len: 14
abundance: once
v_gene: TRBV5-6
d_gene: TRBD1
j_gene: TRBJ1-2
CDR3aa: CASSQGQSNYGYTF
CDR3nt: TGTGCCAGCAGCCAGGGACAGTCTAACTATGGCTACACCTTC

len: 15
abundance: few
v_gene: TRBV11-3
d_gene: .
j_gene: TRBJ1-1
CDR3aa: CASSPWTRGGTEAFF
CDR3nt: TGTGCCAGCAGCCCATGGACCCGCGGCGGGACTGAAGCTTTCTTT

len: 16
abundance: .
v_gene: TRBV9
d_gene: TRBD2
j_gene: TRBJ2-3
CDR3aa: CASSARLAGVTDTQYF
CDR3nt: TGTGCCAGCAGCGCTCGACTAGCGGGGGTCACAGATACGCAGTATTTT

len: 14
abundance: .
v_gene: TRBV5-6
d_gene: .
j_gene: TRBJ2-5
CDR3aa: CASSLLVGLRQEYF
CDR3nt: TGTGCCAGCAGCTTACTTGTAGGTCTGAGACAAGAGTACTTC

len: 15
abundance: .
v_gene: TRBV5-6
d_gene: .
j_gene: TRBJ2-5
CDR3aa: CASSTGPEAEETQYF
CDR3nt: TGTGCCAGCAGCACCGGCCCCGAGGCTGAAGAGACCCAGTACTTC

len: 15
abundance: .
v_gene: TRBV19
d_gene: .
j_gene: TRBJ1-5
CDR3aa: CASSIGAGDNQPQHF
CDR3nt: TGTGCCAGTAGTATAGGGGCAGGGGACAATCAGCCCCAGCATTTT

len: 14
abundance: .
v_gene: TRBV6-5
d_gene: TRBD1
j_gene: TRBJ2-1
CDR3aa: CASSPGGSYNEQFF
CDR3nt: TGTGCCAGCAGTCCAGGGGGCTCCTACAATGAGCAGTTCTTC

len: 14
abundance: .
v_gene: TRBV7-2
d_gene: .
j_gene: TRBJ2-3
CDR3aa: CASSLVGSADTQYF
CDR3nt: TGTGCCAGCAGCTTAGTGGGGAGTGCAGATACGCAGTATTTT

len: 15
abundance: few
v_gene: TRBV7-2
d_gene: .
j_gene: TRBJ1-3
CDR3aa: CASSLSFGSGNTIYF
CDR3nt: TGTGCCAGCAGCTTAAGTTTCGGGTCTGGAAACACCATATATTTT

len: 13
abundance: .
v_gene: TRBV29-1
d_gene: TRBD2
j_gene: TRBJ2-7
CDR3aa: CSAVAGDYYEQYF
CDR3nt: TGCAGCGCCGTAGCGGGAGACTACTACGAGCAGTACTTC

len: 14
abundance: .
v_gene: TRBV7-6
d_gene: .
j_gene: TRBJ1-3
CDR3aa: CASSLAASGNTIYF
CDR3nt: TGTGCCAGCAGCTTAGCAGCCTCTGGAAACACCATATATTTT

len: 15
abundance: .
v_gene: TRBV18
d_gene: TRBD1
j_gene: TRBJ1-6
CDR3aa: CASSPQGVSNSPLHF
CDR3nt: TGTGCCAGCTCGCCGCAGGGGGTTAGTAATTCACCCCTCCACTTT

len: 11
abundance: .
v_gene: TRBV20-1
d_gene: .
j_gene: TRBJ2-1
CDR3aa: CSAFHRDEQFF
CDR3nt: TGCAGTGCTTTCCACAGGGATGAGCAGTTCTTC

len: 16
abundance: few
v_gene: TRBV4-3
d_gene: TRBD2
j_gene: TRBJ2-1
CDR3aa: CASSQARLAGNNEQFF
CDR3nt: TGCGCCAGCAGCCAAGCTAGACTAGCGGGAAATAATGAGCAGTTCTTC

len: 15
abundance: .
v_gene: TRBV5-1
d_gene: .
j_gene: TRBJ2-5
CDR3aa: CASSLAVTGGETQYF
CDR3nt: TGCGCCAGCAGCTTGGCGGTGACTGGAGGGGAGACCCAGTACTTC

len: 16
abundance: .
v_gene: TRBV5-1
d_gene: .
j_gene: TRBJ1-1
CDR3aa: CASSFFTQGLNTEAFF
CDR3nt: TGCGCCAGCAGCTTCTTCACCCAGGGCCTGAACACTGAAGCTTTCTTT

len: 14
abundance: .
v_gene: TRBV30
d_gene: TRBD1
j_gene: TRBJ2-2
CDR3aa: CAWSAGTVAGELFF
CDR3nt: TGTGCCTGGAGTGCCGGGACAGTCGCCGGGGAGCTGTTTTTT